This TCR beta chain is from a study of blood T cell repertoires in COVID-19. Study summary: Acute and convalescent COVID-19 specimens originated in the United States, Italy and Spain. T cells, B-cell-depleted T cells, or PBMCs supplied cDNA or gDNA.

Authors' methods: Nucleated cell number was recorded as an estimate derived from reference gene primer amplification. Sequencing used immunoSEQ multiplex PCR; TCRdb keeps in-frame clones, though not all of them. V, J and clone size were drawn from that table, and D and trimming were deduced from the DNA. Seen here are roughly 56,000 clones, around 89% observed once, and the top ten hold over 15%. This TCR came from a human donor in a cohort sampled during active COVID-19. Sequenced material: peripheral blood.

In nucleotides, the CDR3 is TGTGCCTGGTACACAAGCTCCTACAATGAGCAGTTCTTC. It specifies CAWYTSSYNEQFF. The chain employs TRBV30 and TRBJ2-1; unclear D gene. V gave up 5 bases and J gave up 0 bases, with 8 bases separating them. CDR1 and CDR2 from the germline V gene are GTSNPN and SVGIG (reference sequence). The CDR3 is 13 residues long.